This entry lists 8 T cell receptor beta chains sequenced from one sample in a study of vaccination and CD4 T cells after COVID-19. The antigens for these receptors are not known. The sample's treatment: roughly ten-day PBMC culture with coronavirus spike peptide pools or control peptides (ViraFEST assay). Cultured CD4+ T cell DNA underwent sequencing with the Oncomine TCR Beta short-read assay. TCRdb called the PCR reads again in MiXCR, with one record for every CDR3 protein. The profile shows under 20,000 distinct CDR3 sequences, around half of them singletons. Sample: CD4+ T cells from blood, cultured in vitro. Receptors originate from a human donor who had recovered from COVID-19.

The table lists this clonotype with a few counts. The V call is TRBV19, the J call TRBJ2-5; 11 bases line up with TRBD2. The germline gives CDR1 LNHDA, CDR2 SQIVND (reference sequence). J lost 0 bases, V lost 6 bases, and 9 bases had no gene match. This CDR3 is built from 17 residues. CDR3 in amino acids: CASSLGVTSGNQETQYF. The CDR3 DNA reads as TGTGCCAGTAGCCTCGGGGTGACTAGCGGGAACCAAGAGACCCAGTACTTC.

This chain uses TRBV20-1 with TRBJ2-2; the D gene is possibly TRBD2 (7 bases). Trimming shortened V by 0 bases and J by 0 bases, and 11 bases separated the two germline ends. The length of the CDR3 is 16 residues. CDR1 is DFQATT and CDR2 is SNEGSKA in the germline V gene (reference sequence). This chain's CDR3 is CSARDGGGPNTGELFF. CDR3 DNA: TGCAGTGCTAGAGATGGGGGGGGCCCGAACACCGGGGAGCTGTTTTTT.

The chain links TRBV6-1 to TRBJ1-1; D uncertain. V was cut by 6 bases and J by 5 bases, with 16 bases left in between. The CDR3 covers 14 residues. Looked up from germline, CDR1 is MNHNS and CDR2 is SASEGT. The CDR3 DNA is TGTGCCAGCAGCCCCTTGTCCGGGGATACTGAAGCTTTCTTT. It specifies CASSPLSGDTEAFF.

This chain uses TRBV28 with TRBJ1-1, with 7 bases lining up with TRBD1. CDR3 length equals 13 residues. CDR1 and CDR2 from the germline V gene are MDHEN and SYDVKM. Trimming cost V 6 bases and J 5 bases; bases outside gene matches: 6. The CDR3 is CASSNTGETEAFF. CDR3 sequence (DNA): TGTGCCAGCAGCAACACAGGGGAAACTGAAGCTTTCTTT.

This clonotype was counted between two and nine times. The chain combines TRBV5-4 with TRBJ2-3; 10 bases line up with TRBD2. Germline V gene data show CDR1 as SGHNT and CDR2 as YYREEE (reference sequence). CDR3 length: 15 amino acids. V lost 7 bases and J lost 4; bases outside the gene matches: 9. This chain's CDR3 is CASGTKAGGPDTQYF. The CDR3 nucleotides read TGTGCCAGCGGAACCAAAGCGGGGGGGCCAGATACGCAGTATTTT.

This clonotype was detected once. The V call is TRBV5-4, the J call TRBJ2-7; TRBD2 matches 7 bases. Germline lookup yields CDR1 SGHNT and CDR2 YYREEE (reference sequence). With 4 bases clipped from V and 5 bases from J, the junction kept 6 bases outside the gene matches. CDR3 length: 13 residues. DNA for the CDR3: TGTGCCAGCAGCCCGGGGGGTACCGACGAGCAGTACTTC. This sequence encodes CASSPGGTDEQYF.

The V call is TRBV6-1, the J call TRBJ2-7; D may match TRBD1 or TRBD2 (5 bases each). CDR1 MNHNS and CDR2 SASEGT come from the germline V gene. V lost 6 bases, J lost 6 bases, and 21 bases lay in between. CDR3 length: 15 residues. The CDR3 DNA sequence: TGTGCCAGCAGACCGGGACCGGGACGGGGCAGCGAGCAGTACTTC. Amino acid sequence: CASRPGPGRGSEQYF.

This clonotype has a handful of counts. CDR3 sequence: CASSKWWPSGNSPLHF. The DNA of the CDR3 is TGTGCCAGCAGCAAATGGTGGCCCAGTGGAAATTCACCCCTCCACTTT. The chain joins TRBV21-1 to TRBJ1-6. TRBV21-1 is reported as a pseudogene. CDR3 length equals 16 residues.